This is a list of T cell receptor beta chains from one sample in a study of beta chain features in type 1 diabetes. The method was immunoSEQ multiplex PCR; TCRdb's version includes in-frame clones alone and lacks a portion of them. This repertoire shows some 150,000 clones, 10% to 15% found once; its top ten account for under 1.5%. Material: central memory CD4+ T cells from blood. Source of these receptors: a man younger than 35 with type 1 diabetes. Both conserved end residues are trimmed from each CDR3. The D gene is left open where the match is weak.

V gene | D gene | CDR3 protein
TRBV7-9 | NA | ASSRTDGYT
TRBV7-2 | TRBD1 | ASSSLGGTGDKSYEQY
TRBV28 | NA | ASSSGSKETQY
TRBV5-1 | NA | ASSLAGTNYGYT
TRBV5-1 | NA | ASSFGHEDSPLH
TRBV6-5 | TRBD2 | ASSLLTSGYNEQF
TRBV14 | NA | ASSQGQSSGNTIY
TRBV5-1 | TRBD2 | ASSEGTSRNEQF
TRBV5-4 | NA | ASSLAGSHNSPLH
TRBV7-6 | TRBD1 | ASSFPHRGPGNNEQF
TRBV27 | NA | ASSLSLPYNEQF
TRBV13 | TRBD1 | ASSFRGRDYGYT
TRBV5-1 | TRBD1 | ASSFDRGSYEQY
TRBV28 | NA | ASSTIQGGVLETQY
TRBV7-9 | NA | ASSLDLQARDTDTQY
TRBV30 | TRBD2 | ACKRGPLDTQY
TRBV29-1 | TRBD2 | SGAGTSNEQF
TRBV25-1 | NA | ASSDPQLVSPLH
TRBV4-1 | NA | ASSPTDIRGPYTEAF
TRBV2 | TRBD1 | ASSSDRVEGNTIY
TRBV4-1 | TRBD1 | ASSPGTGEPIYGYT
TRBV7-9 | NA | ASSLQGDTEAF
TRBV7-3 | NA | ASSLIQAIYNEQF
TRBV5-4 | NA | ASSSDPYEQY
TRBV7-9 | TRBD1 | ASSLDGDRQHEQY
TRBV30 | NA | AWSGTGEKLF
TRBV19 | NA | ASSTRTASTDTQY
TRBV30 | NA | AWTGNTYNSPLH
TRBV9 | NA | ASSSTVGAREKLF
TRBV27 | TRBD1 | ASRQDRGEWNEQF
TRBV9 | TRBD1 | ASSARQGVVGELF
TRBV2 | NA | ASSAGPSSGNTIY
TRBV6-1 | NA | ASSEVGNQPQH
TRBV6-6 | TRBD2 | ASSLSGGNGEQY
TRBV30 | NA | AWTPNSYEQY
TRBV10-3 | TRBD2 | AISESTGGSYNEQF
TRBV9 | NA | ASSVGRLNEKLF
TRBV6-6 | NA | ASSSQGGLNNEQF
TRBV13 | TRBD1 | ASSPTDRVRGLNTEAF
TRBV5-1 | NA | ASSYGGRGETQY
TRBV9 | NA | ASSPWGYTDTQY
TRBV18 | TRBD1 | ASSPRTGSSTDTQY
TRBV11-2 | NA | ASSFTSQGYTEAF
TRBV28 | TRBD1 | ASRGGGQGSYEQY
TRBV11-3 | NA | ASSPSGGLGYGYT
TRBV5-4 | NA | ASPGGPSTDTQY
TRBV28 | NA | ASRNRDSNQPQH
TRBV5-4 | TRBD2 | ASSPGLANGDTQY
TRBV29-1 | NA | SARQREQF
TRBV4-1 | TRBD1 | ASSQVGTGGRAEQY
TRBV29-1 | TRBD1 | SAGGQVTDTQY